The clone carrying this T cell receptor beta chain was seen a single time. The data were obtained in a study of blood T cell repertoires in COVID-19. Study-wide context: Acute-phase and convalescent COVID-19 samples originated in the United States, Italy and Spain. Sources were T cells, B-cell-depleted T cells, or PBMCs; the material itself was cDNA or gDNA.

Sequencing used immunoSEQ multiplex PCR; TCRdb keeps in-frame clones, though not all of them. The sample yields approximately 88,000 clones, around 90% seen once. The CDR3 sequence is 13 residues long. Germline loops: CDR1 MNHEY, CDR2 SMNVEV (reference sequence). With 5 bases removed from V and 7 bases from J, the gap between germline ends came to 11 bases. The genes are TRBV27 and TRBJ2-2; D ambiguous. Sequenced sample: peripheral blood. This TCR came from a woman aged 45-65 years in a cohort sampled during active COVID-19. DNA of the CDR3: TGTGCCAGCAGTCCTGACTTAAACGGGGAGCTGTTTTTT. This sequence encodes CASSPDLNGELFF.